The sequence of this TCR beta chain was determined in a study of cytomegalovirus exposure and HLA in healthy donors. Study-level background: From donors who were HLA-typed, an early data release held 75 million to 85 million unique TCRs.

Donors were nominally healthy when sampled, though unrecorded immune exposures were likely. 13 Jbeta primers and 60 Vbeta primers were used for the PCR. Assay used: immunoSEQ multiplex PCR; TCRdb lists only in-frame clones, some missing. The profile shows 150,000 to 200,000 clones, nearly 70% of them singletons. The CDR3 has 16 amino acids. V was clipped by 8 bases and J by 4 bases; unmatched bases: 10. CDR1 MNHEY and CDR2 SMNVEV come from the germline V gene (reference sequence). Study conclusions and caveats: About 87% or about 30% of the time was how often most TCR beta V segments were productive, according to an earlier analysis.

As to this clone: Its target is unknown.

V gene TRBV27 combines with J gene TRBJ2-7; 14 bases fit TRBD2. The receptor was derived from a man aged 30 to 45 in good health and CMV-seropositive. Sequences were obtained from PBMCs. The CDR3 DNA sequence: TGTGCCAGCGGGACTAGCGGGAGAGGGCTATTTTACGAGCAGTACTTC. Residues: CASGTSGRGLFYEQYF.